This is a list of T cell receptor beta chains from one sample in a study of blood T cell repertoires in COVID-19. Here immunoSEQ multiplex PCR was the method, and the copy in TCRdb shows in-frame clones only, minus some. The repertoire holds 350,000 to 400,000 clones, with nearly 90% as singletons. Sequencing was done on a sample of peripheral blood. The receptors here all came from a man younger than 35 with active or convalescent COVID-19. The CDR3 runs from the conserved cysteine through the conserved F or W. D genes are given only for firm matches. Clone size is stated in some rows and not others, as once, few, many or a class when expanded.

abundance,j_gene,v_gene,d_gene,CDR3nt,CDR3aa
NA,TRBJ2-7,TRBV5-1,NA,TGCGCCAGCAGCTTGGAAGCGGGCCAGACATACGAGCAGTACTTC,CASSLEAGQTYEQYF
NA,TRBJ2-3,TRBV4-3,TRBD2,TGCGCCAGCAGCCAAGCCTTAGCGGGGGATCTGGATACGCAGTATTTT,CASSQALAGDLDTQYF
NA,TRBJ1-5,TRBV7-2,NA,TGTGCCAGCAGCTTAGGACAGCATAGCAATCAGCCCCAGCATTTT,CASSLGQHSNQPQHF
NA,TRBJ2-7,TRBV6-2/TRBV6-3,TRBD2,TGTGCCAGCAGTAGAGGGACTAGCGGCTCCTACGAGCAGTACTTC,CASSRGTSGSYEQYF
NA,TRBJ1-6,TRBV9,NA,TGTGCCAGCACCTCCGACATTGTTAGTTCACCCCTCCACTTT,CASTSDIVSSPLHF
NA,TRBJ1-5,TRBV2,NA,TGTGCCAGCAGCCAAAGGGCGGGGAATCAGCCCCAGCATTTT,CASSQRAGNQPQHF
NA,TRBJ2-7,TRBV27,NA,TGTGCCAGCTCCCGTTCCCGACAGCCGAAATCCTACGAGCAGTACTTC,CASSRSRQPKSYEQYF
NA,TRBJ1-5,TRBV6-2/TRBV6-3,NA,TGTGCCAGCAGTCGATCACACAGGAGCAATCAGCCCCAGCATTTT,CASSRSHRSNQPQHF
NA,TRBJ1-3,TRBV7-8,NA,TGTGCCAGCAGCCCCCGGTCCAGGGCCCCGGGCGATTTT,CASSPRSRAPGDF
NA,TRBJ2-4,TRBV29-1,NA,TGCAGCGTTGAAGATGGCAGGGTTATTCAGTACTTC,CSVEDGRVIQYF
NA,TRBJ2-7,TRBV7-8,NA,TGTGCCAGCAGCTTAGATGCCAGGGGTACGTTCGAGCAGTACTTC,CASSLDARGTFEQYF
NA,TRBJ2-7,TRBV19,TRBD2,TGTGCCAGTCAGGCAGCGGGAGGGCCCTACGAGCAGTACTTC,CASQAAGGPYEQYF
NA,TRBJ1-2,TRBV28,TRBD1,TGTGCCATCGGGGACAGAAACTATGGCTACACCTTC,CAIGDRNYGYTF
NA,TRBJ1-5,TRBV19,NA,TGTGCCAGTAGTATGGGAACGAGGGCTCGTCAGCCCCAGCATTTT,CASSMGTRARQPQHF
NA,TRBJ2-2,TRBV3-1/TRBV3-2,TRBD2,TGTGCCAGCAGCCCAGACGCATGGGTTAGCGGGGGGGTGAACACCGGGGAGCTGTTTTTT,CASSPDAWVSGGVNTGELFF
NA,TRBJ1-2,TRBV14,NA,TGTGCCAGCAGCCAAGTCGCGTCCTATGGCTACACCTTC,CASSQVASYGYTF
NA,TRBJ2-7,TRBV21-1,NA,TGTGCCAGCAGCAAAGGCCTAGGAGGGGATGCCTACGAGCAGTACTTC,CASSKGLGGDAYEQYF
once,TRBJ2-7,TRBV7-2,TRBD2,TGTGCCAGCAGCTTAGTTTCTTTGGCTAGCGGGAGTTACTACGAGCAGTACTTC,CASSLVSLASGSYYEQYF
NA,TRBJ2-1,TRBV6-6,TRBD1,TGTGCCAGCAGTTACGCCGACAGGGGGCGCAGAAGTGAGCAGTTCTTC,CASSYADRGRRSEQFF
NA,TRBJ2-3,TRBV5-3,NA,TGTGCCAGACGACTAGGTTTAACAGATACGCAGTATTTT,CARRLGLTDTQYF
NA,TRBJ2-4,TRBV2,TRBD1,TGTGCCAGCAGTTCAGACAGGGGAGCCAAAAACATTCAGTACTTC,CASSSDRGAKNIQYF
NA,TRBJ2-7,TRBV29-1,NA,TGCAGCGTTGTGGGGGGGGGCCTGGGTCCCACGACCTACGAGCAGTACTTC,CSVVGGGLGPTTYEQYF
NA,TRBJ1-2,TRBV7-2,NA,TGTGCCAGCAGCTTAGGGGCTATGGGCGGCTACACCTTC,CASSLGAMGGYTF
once,TRBJ1-1,TRBV19,TRBD1,TGTGCCAGTAGTACAGGGGGCATAGGCACTGAAGCTTTCTTT,CASSTGGIGTEAFF
NA,TRBJ2-3,TRBV11-2,NA,TGTGCCAGCAGCTTAGGTTTGGGCGATACGCAGTATTTT,CASSLGLGDTQYF